This TCR beta chain was sequenced during a study of blood T cell repertoires in COVID-19. Study summary: Samples came from the United States, Italy and Spain, spanning acute and convalescent COVID-19.

Original methodology: Amplifying reference gene primers gave estimates of nucleated cell counts. Profiling relied on immunoSEQ multiplex PCR, and the TCRdb table lists in-frame clones only, not all of them. For V, J and clone size, that table is used; D and trimming come from the DNA. The sample records some 700,000 clones, about 87% being singletons. Trimming left V 11 bases short and J 4 bases short, with 9 bases between. The CDR3 spans 12 residues. The germline V gene has CDR1 MNHEY and CDR2 SVGAGI. This sequence originates from a woman between 18 and 30 years old with acute or convalescent COVID-19. The sample taken for sequencing was peripheral blood. J is TRBJ1-6 and V is TRBV6-5; D is perhaps TRBD1 (5 bases). The CDR3 here is CAAGGYNSPLHF. The CDR3 DNA reads TGTGCCGCTGGGGGGTATAATTCACCCCTCCACTTT.